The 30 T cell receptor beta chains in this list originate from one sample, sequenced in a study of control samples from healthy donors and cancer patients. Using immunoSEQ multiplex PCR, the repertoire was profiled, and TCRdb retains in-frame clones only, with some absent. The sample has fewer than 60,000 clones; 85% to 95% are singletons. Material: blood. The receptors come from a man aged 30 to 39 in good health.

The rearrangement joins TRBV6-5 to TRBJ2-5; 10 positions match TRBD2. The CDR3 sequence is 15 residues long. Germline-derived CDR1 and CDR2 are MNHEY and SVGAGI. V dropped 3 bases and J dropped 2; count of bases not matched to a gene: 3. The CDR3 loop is CASSYWTSGQETQYF. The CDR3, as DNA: TGTGCCAGCAGTTATTGGACTAGCGGTCAAGAGACCCAGTACTTC.

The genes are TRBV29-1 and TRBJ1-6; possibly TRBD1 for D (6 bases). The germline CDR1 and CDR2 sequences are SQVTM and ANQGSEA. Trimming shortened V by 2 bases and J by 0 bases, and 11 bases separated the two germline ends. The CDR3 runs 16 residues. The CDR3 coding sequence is TGCAGCGTTGAATATACAGGGTCCTCCTATAATTCACCCCTCCACTTT. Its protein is CSVEYTGSSYNSPLHF.

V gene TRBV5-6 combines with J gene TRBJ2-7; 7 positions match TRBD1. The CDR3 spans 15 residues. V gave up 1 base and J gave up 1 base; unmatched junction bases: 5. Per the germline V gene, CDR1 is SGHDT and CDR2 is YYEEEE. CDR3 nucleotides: TGTGCCAGCAGCTTGCTGGACAGGCGTTCCTACGAGCAGTACTTC. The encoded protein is CASSLLDRRSYEQYF.

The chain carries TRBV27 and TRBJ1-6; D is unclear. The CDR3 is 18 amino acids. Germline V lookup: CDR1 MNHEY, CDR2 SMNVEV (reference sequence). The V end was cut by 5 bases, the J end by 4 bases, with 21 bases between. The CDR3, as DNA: TGTGCCAGCAGTAGTTCCCGAGGGCTGGACGGGTATAATTCACCCCTCCACTTT. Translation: CASSSSRGLDGYNSPLHF.

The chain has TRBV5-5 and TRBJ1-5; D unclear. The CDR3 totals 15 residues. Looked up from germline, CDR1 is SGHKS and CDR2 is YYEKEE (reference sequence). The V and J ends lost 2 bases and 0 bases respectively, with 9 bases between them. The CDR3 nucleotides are TGTGCCAGCAGCTTAATGCAGAATAGCAATCAGCCCCAGCATTTT. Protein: CASSLMQNSNQPQHF.

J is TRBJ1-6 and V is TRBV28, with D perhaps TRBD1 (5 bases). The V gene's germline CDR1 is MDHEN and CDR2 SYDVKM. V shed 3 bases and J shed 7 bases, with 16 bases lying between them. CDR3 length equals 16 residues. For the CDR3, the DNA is TGTGCCAGCAGTTTCCGCCCGCCTAGGACAAATTCACCCCTCCACTTT. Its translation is CASSFRPPRTNSPLHF.

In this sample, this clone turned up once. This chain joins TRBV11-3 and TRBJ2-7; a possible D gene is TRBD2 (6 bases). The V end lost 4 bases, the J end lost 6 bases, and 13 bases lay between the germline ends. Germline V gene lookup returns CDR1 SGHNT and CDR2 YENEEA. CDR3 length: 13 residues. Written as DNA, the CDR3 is TGTGCCAGCAGCTCATGGGAGGAGGGCGAGCAGTACTTC. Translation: CASSSWEEGEQYF.

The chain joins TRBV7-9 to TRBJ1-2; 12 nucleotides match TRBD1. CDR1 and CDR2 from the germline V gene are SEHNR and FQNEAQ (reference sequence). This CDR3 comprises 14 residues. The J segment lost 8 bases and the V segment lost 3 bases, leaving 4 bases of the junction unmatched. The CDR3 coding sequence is TGTGCCAGCAGCTTGGGACAGGGGGCGGGAGGCTACACCTTC. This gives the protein CASSLGQGAGGYTF. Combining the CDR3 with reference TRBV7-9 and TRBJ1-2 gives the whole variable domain DTGVSQNPRHKITKRGQNVTFRCDPISEHNRLYWYRQTLGQGPEFLTYFQNEAQLEKSRLLSDRFSAERPKGSFSTLEIQRTEQGDSAMYLCASSLGQGAGGYTFGSGTRLTVV.

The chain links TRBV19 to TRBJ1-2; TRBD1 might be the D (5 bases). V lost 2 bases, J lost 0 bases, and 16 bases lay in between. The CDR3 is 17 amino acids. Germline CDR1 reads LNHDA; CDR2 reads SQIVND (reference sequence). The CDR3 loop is CASSISLQVASNYGYTF. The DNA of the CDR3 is TGTGCCAGTAGTATATCTTTACAGGTCGCTTCTAACTATGGCTACACCTTC.

Here the CDR3 reads CASRLMNSNQPQHF. The CDR3 nucleotides are TGTGCCAGCAGGTTAATGAATAGCAATCAGCCCCAGCATTTT. The chain employs TRBV2 and TRBJ1-5; D is uncertain. The CDR3 has 14 amino acids. Germline CDR1 is SNHLY and CDR2 is FYNNEI. V lost 6 bases, J lost 0 bases, and 9 bases lay in between.

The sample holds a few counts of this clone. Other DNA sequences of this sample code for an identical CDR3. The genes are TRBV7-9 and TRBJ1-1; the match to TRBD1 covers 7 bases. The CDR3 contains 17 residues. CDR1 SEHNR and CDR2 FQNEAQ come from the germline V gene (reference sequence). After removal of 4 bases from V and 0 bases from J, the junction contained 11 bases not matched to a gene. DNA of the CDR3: TGTGCCAGCAGCTCCCCAACCAGGGGGGCACTGAACACTGAAGCTTTCTTT. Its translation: CASSSPTRGALNTEAFF.

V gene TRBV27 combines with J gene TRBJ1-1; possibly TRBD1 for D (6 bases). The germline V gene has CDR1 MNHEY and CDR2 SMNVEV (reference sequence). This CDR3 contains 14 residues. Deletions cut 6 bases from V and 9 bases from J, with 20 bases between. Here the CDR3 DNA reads TGTGCCAGCAGCCTCAGCGGGACATCAACCAAAGCTTTCTTT. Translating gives CASSLSGTSTKAFF.

The DNA of the CDR3 is TGTGCCAGCAGTTTCACTAGCGGGATCGTCTTCTACAATGAGCAGTTCTTC. Translation gives CASSFTSGIVFYNEQFF. The chain couples TRBV27 to TRBJ2-1, with 10 bases aligning to TRBD2. The CDR3 covers 17 residues. V shed 3 bases, J shed 3 bases, and the junction held 8 bases outside the gene matches. Per the germline V gene, CDR1 is MNHEY and CDR2 is SMNVEV (reference sequence).

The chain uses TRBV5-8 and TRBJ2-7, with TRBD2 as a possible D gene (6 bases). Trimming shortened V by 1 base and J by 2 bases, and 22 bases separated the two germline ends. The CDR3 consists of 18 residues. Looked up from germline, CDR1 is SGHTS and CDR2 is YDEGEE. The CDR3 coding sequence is TGTGCCAGCAGCTTGAGACTGGTCGGGGCGGGATCCACCTACGAGCAGTACTTC. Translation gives CASSLRLVGAGSTYEQYF.

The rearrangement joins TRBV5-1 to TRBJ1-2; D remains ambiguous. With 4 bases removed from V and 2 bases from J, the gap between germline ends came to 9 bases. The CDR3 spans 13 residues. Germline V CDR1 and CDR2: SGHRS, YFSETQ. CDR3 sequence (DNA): TGCGCCAGCAGCCCCGACGGGAACTATGGCTACACCTTC. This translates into CASSPDGNYGYTF. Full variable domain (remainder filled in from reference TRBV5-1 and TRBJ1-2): KAGVTQTPRYLIKTRGQQVTLSCSPISGHRSVSWYQQTPGQGLQFLFEYFSETQRNKGNFPGRFSGRQFSNSRSEMNVSTLELGDSALYLCASSPDGNYGYTFGSGTRLTVV.

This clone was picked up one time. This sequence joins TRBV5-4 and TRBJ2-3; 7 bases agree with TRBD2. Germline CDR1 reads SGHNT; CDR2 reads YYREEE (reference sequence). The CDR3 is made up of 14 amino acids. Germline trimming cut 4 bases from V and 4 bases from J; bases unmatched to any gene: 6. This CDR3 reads CASSLRDYSDTQYF. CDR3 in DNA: TGTGCCAGCAGCCTCCGGGACTACTCAGATACGCAGTATTTT.

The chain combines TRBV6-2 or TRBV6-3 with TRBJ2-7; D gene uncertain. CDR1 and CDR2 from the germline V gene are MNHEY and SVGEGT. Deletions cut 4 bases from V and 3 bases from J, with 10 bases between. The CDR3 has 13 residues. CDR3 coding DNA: TGTGCCAGCAGTTTAGGCCCGGTCTACGAGCAGTACTTC. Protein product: CASSLGPVYEQYF.

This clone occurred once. The CDR3 coding sequence is TGCGCCAGCAGCTTGGGGACAGGGGGTTCCTACGAGCAGTACTTC. Protein sequence: CASSLGTGGSYEQYF. The chain uses TRBV5-1 and TRBJ2-7; 10 nucleotides align to TRBD1. The germline gives CDR1 SGHRS, CDR2 YFSETQ. The V and J ends lost 0 bases and 1 base, in that order; junction bases with no gene match: 1. This CDR3 is built from 15 residues.

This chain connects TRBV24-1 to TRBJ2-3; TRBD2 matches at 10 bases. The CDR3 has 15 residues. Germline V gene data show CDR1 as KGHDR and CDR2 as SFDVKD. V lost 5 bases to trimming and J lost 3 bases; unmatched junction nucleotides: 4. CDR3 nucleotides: TGTGCCACCAGTGCAGAGCGGGAGGGAACAGATACGCAGTATTTT. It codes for CATSAEREGTDTQYF.

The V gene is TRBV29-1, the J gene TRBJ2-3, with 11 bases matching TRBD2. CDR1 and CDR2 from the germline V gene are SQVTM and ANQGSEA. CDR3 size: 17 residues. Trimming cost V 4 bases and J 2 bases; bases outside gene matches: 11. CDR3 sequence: CSVGGGTSGRNTDTQYF. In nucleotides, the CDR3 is TGCAGCGTTGGGGGGGGGACTAGCGGAAGAAACACAGATACGCAGTATTTT.

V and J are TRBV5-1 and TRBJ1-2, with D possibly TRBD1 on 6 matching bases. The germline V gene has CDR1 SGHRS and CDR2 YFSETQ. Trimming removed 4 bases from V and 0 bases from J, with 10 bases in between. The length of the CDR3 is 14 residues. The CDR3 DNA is TGCGCCAGCAGCACGGACAGATCTAACTATGGCTACACCTTC. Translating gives CASSTDRSNYGYTF.

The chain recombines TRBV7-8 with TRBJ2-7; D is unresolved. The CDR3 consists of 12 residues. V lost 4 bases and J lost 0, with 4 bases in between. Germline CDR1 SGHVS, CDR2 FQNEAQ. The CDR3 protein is CASSWASYEQYF. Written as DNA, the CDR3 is TGTGCCAGCAGCTGGGCCTCCTACGAGCAGTACTTC.

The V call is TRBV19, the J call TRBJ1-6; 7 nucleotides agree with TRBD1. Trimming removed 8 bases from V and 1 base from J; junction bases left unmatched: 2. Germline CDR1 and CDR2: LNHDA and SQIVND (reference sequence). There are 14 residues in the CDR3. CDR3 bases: TGTGCCAGTTTGGACAGGTCCTATAATTCACCCCTCCACTTT. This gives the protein CASLDRSYNSPLHF.

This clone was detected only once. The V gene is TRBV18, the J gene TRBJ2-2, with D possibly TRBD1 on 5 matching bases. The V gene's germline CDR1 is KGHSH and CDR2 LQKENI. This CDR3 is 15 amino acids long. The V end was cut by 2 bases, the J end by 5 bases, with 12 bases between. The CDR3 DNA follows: TGTGCCAGCTCACCAGACAGCCTCGGGACCGGGGAGCTGTTTTTT. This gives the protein CASSPDSLGTGELFF.

CDR3: CASSDRGLTRGYTF. In DNA, the CDR3 is TGTGCCAGCAGCGACCGGGGCCTAACGAGGGGCTACACCTTC. The J gene is TRBJ1-2, the V gene TRBV6-5, with D maybe TRBD1 (5 bases). This CDR3 has 14 residues. V shed 6 bases and J shed 8 bases, with 19 bases lying between them. CDR1 and CDR2 (germline): MNHEY, SVGAGI.

CDR3 nucleotides: TGTGCCAGCAGTTACTGGCAGGGTTTTAGCACAGATACGCAGTATTTT. This encodes CASSYWQGFSTDTQYF. The chain is built from TRBV6-6 and TRBJ2-3; tentatively, D is TRBD1 (5 bases). V was shortened by 1 base and J by 0 bases, with 11 bases between the two germline ends. This CDR3 is built from 16 residues. CDR1 is MNHNY, CDR2 SVGAGI, per germline (reference sequence).

The CDR3 DNA sequence: TGTGCCTGGAGTGGTTTGACAGGGAATCAGCCCCAGCATTTT. Amino acid sequence: CAWSGLTGNQPQHF. V usage is TRBV30 and J usage is TRBJ1-5; TRBD1 matches 7 bases. The V gene end was trimmed by 1 base and the J gene end by 4 bases; junction bases not matched to a gene: 4. CDR1 and CDR2 (germline): GTSNPN, SVGIG (reference sequence). CDR3 size: 14 residues.

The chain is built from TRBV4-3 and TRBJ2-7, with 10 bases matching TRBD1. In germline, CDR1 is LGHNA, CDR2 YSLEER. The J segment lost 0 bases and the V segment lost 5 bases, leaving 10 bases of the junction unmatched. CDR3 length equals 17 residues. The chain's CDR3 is CASSKKTGQGISYEQYF. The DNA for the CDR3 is TGCGCCAGCAGCAAGAAAACGGGACAGGGGATCTCCTACGAGCAGTACTTC.

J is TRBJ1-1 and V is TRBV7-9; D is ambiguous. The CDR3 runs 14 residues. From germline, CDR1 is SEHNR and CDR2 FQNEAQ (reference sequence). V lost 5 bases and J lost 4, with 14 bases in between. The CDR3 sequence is CASSLSTVGTEAFF. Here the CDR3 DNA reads TGTGCCAGCAGCCTATCGACGGTTGGCACTGAAGCTTTCTTT.

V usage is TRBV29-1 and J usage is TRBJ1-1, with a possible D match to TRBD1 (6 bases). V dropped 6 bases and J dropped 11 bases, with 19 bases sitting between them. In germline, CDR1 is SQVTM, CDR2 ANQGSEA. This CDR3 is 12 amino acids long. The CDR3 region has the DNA TGCAGCGTAACAGGGTCACGCGCTTCGGCTTTCTTT. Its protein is CSVTGSRASAFF.